These 12 T cell receptor beta chains were all obtained from the same sample, sequenced in a study of T cell responses to AZD1222 COVID-19 vaccine. The data were produced by immunoSEQ multiplex PCR, yet TCRdb's version contains in-frame clones alone and is incomplete. The sample carries 150,000 to 200,000 clones, 85% to 95% recorded once. Sequences were derived from peripheral blood, sampled on day 0 of AZD1222 vaccination. These receptor sequences come from an adult in good health.

The rearrangement joins TRBV6-5 to TRBJ1-1, with TRBD1 matching 9 bases. Trimming at V came to 7 bases and at J to 7 bases, leaving 7 bases not matched to a gene. This CDR3 contains 13 residues. From germline, CDR1 is MNHEY and CDR2 SVGAGI. CDR3 bases: TGTGCCAGCACCGCGACAGGGGGAATTGAAGCTTTCTTT. Protein sequence: CASTATGGIEAFF.

V is TRBV14 and J is TRBJ2-2, with D possibly being TRBD2 (6 bases). V was clipped by 1 base and J by 7 bases, with 10 bases between them. The CDR3 spans 14 residues. Germline loops: CDR1 SGHDN, CDR2 FVKESK. The CDR3 loop is CASSQVTRFGELFF. CDR3 sequence (DNA): TGTGCCAGCAGCCAAGTGACTAGATTCGGGGAGCTGTTTTTT.

The rearrangement links TRBV12-3 or TRBV12-4 to TRBJ2-7; possible D gene TRBD1, 6 bases. The CDR3 extends over 13 amino acids. V lost 5 bases to trimming and J lost 2 bases, with 10 bases between them. The CDR3 here is CASSKQGTYEQYF. CDR3 DNA sequence: TGTGCCAGCAGTAAACAGGGAACCTACGAGCAGTACTTC.

V gene TRBV6-5 combines with J gene TRBJ2-3; TRBD1 is a possible D gene (5 bases). The CDR3 runs to 13 residues. Looked up from germline, CDR1 is MNHEY and CDR2 is SVGAGI. Trimming stripped 0 bases from V and 7 bases from J, with 8 bases between. CDR3 sequence reads: CASSYSAGNTQYF. In DNA, the CDR3 is TGTGCCAGCAGTTACTCGGCAGGGAATACGCAGTATTTT.

V is TRBV12-3 or TRBV12-4 and J is TRBJ1-1; tentatively, D is TRBD1 (6 bases). Trimming removed 2 bases at V and 12 bases at J, with 16 bases between. CDR3 length equals 13 residues. The CDR3 spells CASSLRRQGWTFF. CDR3 in DNA: TGTGCCAGCAGTTTAAGGAGGCAGGGGTGGACTTTCTTT.

The chain recombines TRBV10-1 with TRBJ1-1; possible D gene TRBD1, 5 bases. V lost 2 bases, J lost 2 bases, and 15 bases lay in between. The length of the CDR3 is 16 residues. Germline CDR1 and CDR2: WNHNN and SYGVQD (reference sequence). CDR3 DNA: TGCGCCAGCAGTGAGCCTCGCAAGGGGCTCAACACTGAAGCTTTCTTT. Protein product: CASSEPRKGLNTEAFF.

In its sample, this clone was seen a few times. This chain uses TRBV4-1 with TRBJ2-7; D tentatively reads TRBD1 or TRBD2 (6 bases each). Trimming cost V 0 bases and J 5 bases, with 20 bases left between them. The germline V gene has CDR1 MGHRA and CDR2 YSYEKL. The CDR3 is 17 amino acids. Here the CDR3 DNA reads TGCGCCAGCAGCCAAGAACTCGTACAGGGACTCGGCCACGAGCAGTACTTC. Translated: CASSQELVQGLGHEQYF.

This clone occurred once. This chain connects TRBV5-5 to TRBJ1-4, with D possibly being TRBD1 (5 bases). This CDR3 spans 15 amino acids. Trimming cost V 3 bases and J 8 bases, with 17 bases left between them. The germline CDR1 and CDR2 sequences are SGHKS and YYEKEE (reference sequence). Here the CDR3 reads CASSSPSQGREKLFF. The CDR3 DNA reads TGTGCCAGCAGCTCCCCTTCTCAGGGACGCGAAAAACTGTTTTTT.

The V call is TRBV6-2 or TRBV6-3, the J call TRBJ2-1; no definite D call. The CDR3 spans 15 residues. V was cut by 0 bases and J by 6 bases, with 12 bases left in between. In germline, CDR1 is MNHEY, CDR2 SVGEGT. The chain's CDR3 is CASSYSSRIINEQFF. CDR3 nucleotides: TGTGCCAGCAGTTACTCGTCGCGGATCATCAATGAGCAGTTCTTC.

The rearrangement joins TRBV15 to TRBJ1-1; D unresolved. The CDR3 sequence is 17 residues long. Trimming stripped 0 bases from V and 0 bases from J, with 14 bases between. Germline V lookup: CDR1 LNHNV, CDR2 YYDKDF (reference sequence). The CDR3 region has the DNA TGTGCCACCAGCAGAGATCTAGGGCGGGGAATGAACACTGAAGCTTTCTTT. This codes for CATSRDLGRGMNTEAFF.

The V call is TRBV7-6, the J call TRBJ2-2, with 7 nucleotides matching TRBD2. V shed 5 bases and J 3 bases; nucleotides not matched to a gene: 6. Germline V CDR1 and CDR2: SGHVS, FNYEAQ. This CDR3 has 15 residues. The DNA of the CDR3 is TGTGCCAGCAGCCTTGGACTAGTTGACACCGGGGAGCTGTTTTTT. Translating it yields CASSLGLVDTGELFF.

This clone came up a few times. The rearrangement links TRBV2 to TRBJ1-2, with D maybe TRBD1 (5 bases). The CDR3 loop spans 14 amino acids. Germline CDR1 and CDR2: SNHLY and FYNNEI. V was cut by 4 bases and J by 3 bases, with 12 bases left in between. The CDR3 DNA is TGTGCCAGCAGTGGTGCTTTACAGGACTATGGCTACACCTTC. Amino acids: CASSGALQDYGYTF.